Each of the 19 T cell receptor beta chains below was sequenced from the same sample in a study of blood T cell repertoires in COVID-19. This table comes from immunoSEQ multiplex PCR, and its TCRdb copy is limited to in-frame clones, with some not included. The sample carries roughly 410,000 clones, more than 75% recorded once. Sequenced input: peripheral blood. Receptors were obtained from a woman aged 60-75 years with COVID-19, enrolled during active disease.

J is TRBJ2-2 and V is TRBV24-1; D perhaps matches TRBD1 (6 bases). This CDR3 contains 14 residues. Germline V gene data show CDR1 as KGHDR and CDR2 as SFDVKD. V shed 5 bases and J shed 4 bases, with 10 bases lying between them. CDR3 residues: CATSAQGSTGELFF. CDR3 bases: TGTGCCACCAGTGCCCAGGGGAGCACCGGGGAGCTGTTTTTT.

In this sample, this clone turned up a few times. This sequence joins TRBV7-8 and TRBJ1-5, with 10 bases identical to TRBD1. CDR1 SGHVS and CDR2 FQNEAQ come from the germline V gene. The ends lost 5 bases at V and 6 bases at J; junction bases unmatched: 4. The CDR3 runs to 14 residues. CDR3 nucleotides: TGTGCCAGCAGCGACAGGGGGCTCTTTCAGCCCCAGCATTTT. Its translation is CASSDRGLFQPQHF.

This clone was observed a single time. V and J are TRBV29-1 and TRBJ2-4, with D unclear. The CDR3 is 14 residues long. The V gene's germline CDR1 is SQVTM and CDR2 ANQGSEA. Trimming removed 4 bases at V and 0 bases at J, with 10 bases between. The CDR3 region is CSVVDNLAKNIQYF. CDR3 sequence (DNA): TGCAGCGTTGTAGATAATTTAGCCAAAAACATTCAGTACTTC.

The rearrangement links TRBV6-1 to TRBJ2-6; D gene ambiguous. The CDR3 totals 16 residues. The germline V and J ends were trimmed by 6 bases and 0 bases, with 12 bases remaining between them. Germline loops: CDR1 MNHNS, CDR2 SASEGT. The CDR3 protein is CASREQYNSGANVLTF. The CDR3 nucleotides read TGTGCCAGCAGGGAACAGTACAACTCTGGGGCCAACGTCCTGACTTTC.

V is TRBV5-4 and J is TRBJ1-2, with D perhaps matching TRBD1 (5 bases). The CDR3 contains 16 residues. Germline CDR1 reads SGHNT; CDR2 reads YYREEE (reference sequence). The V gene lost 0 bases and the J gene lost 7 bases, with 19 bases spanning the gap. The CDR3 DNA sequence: TGTGCCAGCAGCTTGGACGGACCCCCAGGGTATCGTGGCTACACCTTC. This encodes CASSLDGPPGYRGYTF.

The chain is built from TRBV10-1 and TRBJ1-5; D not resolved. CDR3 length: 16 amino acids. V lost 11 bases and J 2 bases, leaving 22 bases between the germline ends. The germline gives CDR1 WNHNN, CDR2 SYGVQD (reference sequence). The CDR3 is CACCKGSAGGNQPQHF. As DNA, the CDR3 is TGCGCCTGCTGTAAGGGCTCCGCCGGGGGCAATCAGCCCCAGCATTTT.

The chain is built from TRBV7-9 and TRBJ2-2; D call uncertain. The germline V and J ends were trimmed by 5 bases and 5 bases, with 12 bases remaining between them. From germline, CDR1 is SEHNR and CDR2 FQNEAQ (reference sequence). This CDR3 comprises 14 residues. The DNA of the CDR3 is TGTGCCAGCAGCCCCTACGCGGAGACCGGGGAGCTGTTTTTT. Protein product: CASSPYAETGELFF. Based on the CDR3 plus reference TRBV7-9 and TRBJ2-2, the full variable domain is DTGVSQNPRHKITKRGQNVTFRCDPISEHNRLYWYRQTLGQGPEFLTYFQNEAQLEKSRLLSDRFSAERPKGSFSTLEIQRTEQGDSAMYLCASSPYAETGELFFGEGSRLTVL.

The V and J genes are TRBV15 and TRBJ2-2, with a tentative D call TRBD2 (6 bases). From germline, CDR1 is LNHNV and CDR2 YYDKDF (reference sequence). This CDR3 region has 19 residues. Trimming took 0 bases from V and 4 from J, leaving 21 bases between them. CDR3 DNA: TGTGCCACCAGCAGAGAAGAGCTAGCGTACCATTTCGGCACCGGGGAGCTGTTTTTT. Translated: CATSREELAYHFGTGELFF.

The CDR3 region has the DNA TGTGCCAGCTCACCACCGCTGGACAGGGTTGAAAAACTGTTTTTT. Its protein product is CASSPPLDRVEKLFF. The chain combines TRBV18 with TRBJ1-4, with 8 bases lining up with TRBD1. Germline CDR1 and CDR2: KGHSH and LQKENI. The CDR3 runs 15 residues. With V trimmed by 0 bases and J by 7 bases, 4 bases remained unmatched.

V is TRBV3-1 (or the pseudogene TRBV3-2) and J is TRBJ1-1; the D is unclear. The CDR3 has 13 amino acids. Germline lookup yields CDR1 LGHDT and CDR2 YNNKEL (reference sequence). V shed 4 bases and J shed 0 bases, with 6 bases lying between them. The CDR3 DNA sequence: TGTGCCAGCAGCCGAGGCCTGAACACTGAAGCTTTCTTT. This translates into CASSRGLNTEAFF.

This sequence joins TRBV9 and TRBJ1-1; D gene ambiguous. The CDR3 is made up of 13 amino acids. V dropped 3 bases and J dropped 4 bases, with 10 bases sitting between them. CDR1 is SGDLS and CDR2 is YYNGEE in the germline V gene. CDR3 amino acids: CASSEGGGTEAFF. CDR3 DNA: TGTGCCAGCAGCGAGGGAGGCGGCACTGAAGCTTTCTTT.

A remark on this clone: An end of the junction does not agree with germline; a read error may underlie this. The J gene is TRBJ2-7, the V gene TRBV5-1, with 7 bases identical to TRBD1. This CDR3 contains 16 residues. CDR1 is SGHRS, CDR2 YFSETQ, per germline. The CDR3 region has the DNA TGCGCCAGCAGCCCAGACCGGACAGGCCCATTCTACCAGCAGTACTTC. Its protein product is CASSPDRTGPFYQQYF.

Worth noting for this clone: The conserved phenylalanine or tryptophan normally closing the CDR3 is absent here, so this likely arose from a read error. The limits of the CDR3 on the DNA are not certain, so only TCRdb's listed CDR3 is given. The CDR3 loop is CASSLLGDRGG. The chain joins TRBV28 to TRBJ1-4; the table's D call, TRBD1, was not checked against the DNA. Germline CDR1 reads MDHEN; CDR2 reads SYDVKM. 11 amino acids form the CDR3, both terminal residues included.

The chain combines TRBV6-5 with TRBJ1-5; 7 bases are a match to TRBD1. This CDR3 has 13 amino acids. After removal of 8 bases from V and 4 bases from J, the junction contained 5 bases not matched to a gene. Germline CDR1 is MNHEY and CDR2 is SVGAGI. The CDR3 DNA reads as TGTGCCAGCCAGACAGGGACTAATCAGCCCCAGCATTTT. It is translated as CASQTGTNQPQHF.

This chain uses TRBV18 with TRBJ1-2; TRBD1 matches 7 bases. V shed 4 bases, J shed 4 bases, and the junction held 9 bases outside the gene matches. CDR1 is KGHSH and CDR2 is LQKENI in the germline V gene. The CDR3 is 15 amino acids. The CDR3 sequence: CASSLRQGEAYGYTF. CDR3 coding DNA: TGTGCCAGCTCACTTCGACAGGGAGAGGCCTATGGCTACACCTTC.

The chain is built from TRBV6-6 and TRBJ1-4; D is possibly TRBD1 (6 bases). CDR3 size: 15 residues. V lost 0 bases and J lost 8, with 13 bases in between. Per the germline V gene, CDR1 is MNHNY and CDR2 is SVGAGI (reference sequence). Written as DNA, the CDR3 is TGTGCCAGCAGTTACTCGCGGGGGGCGCGGGAAAAACTGTTTTTT. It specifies CASSYSRGAREKLFF.

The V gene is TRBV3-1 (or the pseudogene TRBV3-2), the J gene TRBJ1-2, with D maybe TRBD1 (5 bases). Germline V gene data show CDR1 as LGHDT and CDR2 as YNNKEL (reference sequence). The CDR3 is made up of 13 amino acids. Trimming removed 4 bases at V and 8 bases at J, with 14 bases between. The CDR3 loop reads CASSPDLGGGYTF. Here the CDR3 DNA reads TGTGCCAGCAGCCCCGATCTGGGGGGGGGCTACACCTTC.

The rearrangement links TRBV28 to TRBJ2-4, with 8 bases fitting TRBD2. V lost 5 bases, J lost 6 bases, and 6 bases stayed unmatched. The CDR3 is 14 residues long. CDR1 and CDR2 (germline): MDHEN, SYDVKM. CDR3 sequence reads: CASSPSGGLNIQYF. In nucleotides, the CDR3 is TGTGCCAGCAGTCCCTCGGGGGGGCTAAACATTCAGTACTTC.

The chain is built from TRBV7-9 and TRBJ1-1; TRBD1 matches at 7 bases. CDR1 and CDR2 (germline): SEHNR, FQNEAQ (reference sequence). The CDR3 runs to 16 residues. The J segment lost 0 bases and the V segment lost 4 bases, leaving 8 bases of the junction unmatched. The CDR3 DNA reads TGTGCCAGCAGCTCTGAGCCAGGGGGGATGAACACTGAAGCTTTCTTT. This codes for CASSSEPGGMNTEAFF.